This T cell receptor beta chain was obtained from a study of blood T cell repertoires in COVID-19. Overall study: Both acute and convalescent COVID-19 samples were obtained from the United States, Italy and Spain.

V lost 3 bases, J lost 6 bases, and 11 bases stayed unmatched. There are 17 residues in the CDR3. The germline V gene encodes CDR1 MGHRA and CDR2 YSYEKL. In the original analysis: Amplification of reference gene primers was used by the study to estimate nucleated cell counts. Measured with immunoSEQ multiplex PCR; TCRdb has only the in-frame clones, and not every one. For V, J and clone size, that table is used; D and trimming come from the DNA. The sample carries 80,000 to 95,000 clones, approximately 77% recorded once. The chain combines TRBV4-1 with TRBJ2-2; 9 bases are shared with TRBD2. The sequenced sample was peripheral blood. The TCR originated in a woman older than 75 with acute or convalescent COVID-19. CDR3 DNA: TGCGCCAGCAGCCAGCCGGCTAGCGGGGTTTTTTCCGGGGAGCTGTTTTTT. Residues: CASSQPASGVFSGELFF.